What follows is one TCR beta chain and its context. The antigen is unknown. These data originate in a study of human thymus T cells. Study-wide points: Biased V and J segment usage appeared in thymus and peripheral blood.

Resections from corrective heart surgery provided thymus tissue. Donation was from healthy Finnish infants who were having corrective surgery that addressed congenital heart defects. This CDR3 has 15 amino acids. The ends were cut back, 0 bases at V and 1 base at J, with 11 bases in the middle. Looked up from germline, CDR1 is SGHRS and CDR2 is YFSETQ. Clones were sequenced by immunoSEQ multiplex PCR, and TCRdb holds only the in-frame ones, with some missing. The data contain around 130,000 clones, 90% to 95% of them singletons. Material for sequencing was thymus tissue. The chain has TRBV5-1 and TRBJ2-7; a possible D gene is TRBD1 (7 bases). This receptor was taken from a boy younger than two with a congenital heart defect but otherwise immunologically healthy. This CDR3 reads CASSLASGGSYEQYF. The CDR3, as DNA: TGCGCCAGCAGCTTGGCGTCAGGGGGGTCCTACGAGCAGTACTTC. Looking up the rest from reference TRBV5-1 and TRBJ2-7 gives the full variable domain: KAGVTQTPRYLIKTRGQQVTLSCSPISGHRSVSWYQQTPGQGLQFLFEYFSETQRNKGNFPGRFSGRQFSNSRSEMNVSTLELGDSALYLCASSLASGGSYEQYFGPGTRLTVT.